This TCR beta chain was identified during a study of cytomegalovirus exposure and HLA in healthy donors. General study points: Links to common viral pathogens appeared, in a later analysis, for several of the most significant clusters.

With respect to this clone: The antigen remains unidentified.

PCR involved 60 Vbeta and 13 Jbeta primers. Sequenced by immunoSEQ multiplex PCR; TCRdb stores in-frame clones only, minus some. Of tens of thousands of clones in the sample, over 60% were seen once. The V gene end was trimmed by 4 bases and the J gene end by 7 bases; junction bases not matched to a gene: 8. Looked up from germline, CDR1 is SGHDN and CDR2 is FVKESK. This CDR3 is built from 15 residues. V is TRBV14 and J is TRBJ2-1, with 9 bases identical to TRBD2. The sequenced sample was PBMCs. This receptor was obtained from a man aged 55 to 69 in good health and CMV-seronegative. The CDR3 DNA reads TGTGCCAGCAGCCCTTGGGCGGGGGGGATGAATGAGCAGTTCTTC. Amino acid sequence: CASSPWAGGMNEQFF.